The 2 T cell receptor beta chains below come from one sample, sequenced in a study of shared T cell receptors in the human thymus (TCRdb year 2021). Libraries were built with the immunoSEQ multiplex PCR assay. In TCRdb, the immuneACCESS table is reduced to in-frame sequences with V and J assigned. These tables do not hold every clone; where another copy was compared, an unresolved V gene accounts for under half, and the others remain unexplained. In all, the sample holds 600,000 to 900,000 clones, and 70% to 90% of those were seen once. The ten largest clones capture more than 0.008% of the sample. A further study also used this sample, focusing on human thymus T cells.

The sequencing sample was made of thymocytes. The receptors derive from a girl under three years old with a congenital heart defect. Donor details come from another sample of the same person, matched by shared clones.

J is TRBJ1-5 and V is TRBV6-6; D is undetermined. Germline V gene lookup returns CDR1 MNHNY and CDR2 SVGAGI (reference sequence). The CDR3 has 14 amino acids. V lost 2 bases and J lost 3, with 8 bases in between. The CDR3 nucleotides read TGTGCCAGCAGTTACAACACCGTCAATCAGCCCCAGCATTTT. Encoded protein: CASSYNTVNQPQHF.

This clone was seen only a few times. The chain has TRBV5-8 and TRBJ2-1; the D is unclear. Germline V gives CDR1 SGHTS, CDR2 YDEGEE. Deletions cut 2 bases from V and 4 bases from J, with 13 bases between. The CDR3 extends over 15 amino acids. CDR3 sequence reads: CASSLRADGYNEQFF. DNA of the CDR3: TGTGCCAGCAGCTTAAGAGCAGACGGGTACAATGAGCAGTTCTTC.